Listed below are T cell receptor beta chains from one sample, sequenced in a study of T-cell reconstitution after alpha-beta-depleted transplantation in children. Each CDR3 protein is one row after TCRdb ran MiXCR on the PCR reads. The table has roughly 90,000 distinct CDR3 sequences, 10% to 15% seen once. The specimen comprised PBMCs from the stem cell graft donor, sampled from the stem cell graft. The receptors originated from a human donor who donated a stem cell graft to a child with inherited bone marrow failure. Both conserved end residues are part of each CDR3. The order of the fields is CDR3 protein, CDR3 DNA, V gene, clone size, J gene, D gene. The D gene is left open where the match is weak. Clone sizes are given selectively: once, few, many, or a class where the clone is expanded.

CDR3 protein: CATISAGAITDTQYF
CDR3 DNA: TGTGCCACCATATCCGCCGGGGCTATCACAGATACGCAGTATTTT
V gene: TRBV5-6
clone size: many
J gene: TRBJ2-3
D gene: .

CDR3 protein: CSARRQVTEAFF
CDR3 DNA: TGCAGTGCTCGGAGACAGGTCACTGAAGCTTTCTTT
V gene: TRBV20-1
clone size: few
J gene: TRBJ1-1
D gene: .

CDR3 protein: CASRMDRGKGYTF
CDR3 DNA: TGTGCCAGCAGAATGGACAGGGGGAAAGGCTACACCTTC
V gene: TRBV28
clone size: few
J gene: TRBJ1-2
D gene: TRBD1

CDR3 protein: CSVVRTGATGELFF
CDR3 DNA: TGCAGCGTTGTGAGGACAGGGGCCACCGGGGAGCTGTTTTTT
V gene: TRBV29-1
clone size: many
J gene: TRBJ2-2
D gene: TRBD1

CDR3 protein: CASSPGAARTDTQYF
CDR3 DNA: TGTGCCAGCAGTCCAGGGGCAGCCCGCACAGATACGCAGTATTTT
V gene: TRBV7-9
clone size: many
J gene: TRBJ2-3
D gene: .

CDR3 protein: CASSLMGPGANVLTF
CDR3 DNA: TGCGCCAGCAGCTTGATGGGTCCTGGGGCCAACGTCCTGACTTTC
V gene: TRBV5-1
clone size: many
J gene: TRBJ2-6
D gene: .

CDR3 protein: CASSLAAGQHYTEAFF
CDR3 DNA: TGCGCCAGCAGCTTGGCCGCTGGACAGCATTACACTGAAGCTTTCTTT
V gene: TRBV5-1
clone size: many
J gene: TRBJ1-1
D gene: .

CDR3 protein: CASSLKDTQYF
CDR3 DNA: TGTGCCAGCAGCTTAAAAGATACGCAGTATTTT
V gene: TRBV7-9
clone size: many
J gene: TRBJ2-3
D gene: .

CDR3 protein: CASSPPGGVYEQYF
CDR3 DNA: TGTGCCAGCAGCCCCCCGGGAGGGGTTTACGAGCAGTACTTC
V gene: TRBV28
clone size: few
J gene: TRBJ2-7
D gene: TRBD2

CDR3 protein: CASSLSVTYPSGANVLTF
CDR3 DNA: TGCGCCAGCAGCCTATCAGTCACTTACCCTTCTGGGGCCAACGTCCTGACTTTC
V gene: TRBV4-3
clone size: many
J gene: TRBJ2-6
D gene: .

CDR3 protein: CASSSSFQETQYF
CDR3 DNA: TGTGCCAGCTCCTCGTCCTTTCAAGAGACCCAGTACTTC
V gene: TRBV18
clone size: many
J gene: TRBJ2-5
D gene: .

CDR3 protein: CASSPGPGKTYEQYF
CDR3 DNA: TGTGCCAGCTCACCAGGTCCCGGGAAGACCTACGAGCAGTACTTC
V gene: TRBV18
clone size: few
J gene: TRBJ2-7
D gene: .

CDR3 protein: CASSPWTGPPHYGYTF
CDR3 DNA: TGCGCCAGCAGCCCATGGACAGGCCCACCTCACTATGGCTACACCTTC
V gene: TRBV5-1
clone size: many
J gene: TRBJ1-2
D gene: TRBD1

CDR3 protein: CSGGQGAKAGELFF
CDR3 DNA: TGCAGCGGAGGACAGGGGGCGAAGGCCGGGGAGCTGTTTTTT
V gene: TRBV29-1
clone size: few
J gene: TRBJ2-2
D gene: TRBD1

CDR3 protein: CASSRDTYYEQYF
CDR3 DNA: TGTGCCAGCAGCCGGGACACCTATTACGAGCAGTACTTC
V gene: TRBV7-9
clone size: .
J gene: TRBJ2-7
D gene: .

CDR3 protein: CASSPLGRGRHEQYF
CDR3 DNA: TGTGCCAGCTCACCACTGGGCAGGGGTAGGCACGAGCAGTACTTC
V gene: TRBV18
clone size: .
J gene: TRBJ2-7
D gene: .

CDR3 protein: CASRRDRDNSPLHF
CDR3 DNA: TGTGCCAGCAGACGGGACAGGGACAATTCACCCCTCCACTTT
V gene: TRBV2
clone size: many
J gene: TRBJ1-6
D gene: TRBD1

CDR3 protein: CASSEGPAGSYEQYF
CDR3 DNA: TGTGCCAGCAGCGAGGGGCCGGCGGGGTCCTACGAGCAGTACTTC
V gene: TRBV9
clone size: many
J gene: TRBJ2-7
D gene: .

CDR3 protein: CASSALPDTQYF
CDR3 DNA: TGTGCCAGCAGCGCCCTCCCAGATACGCAGTATTTT
V gene: TRBV9
clone size: many
J gene: TRBJ2-3
D gene: .

CDR3 protein: CASSQFDGTTNKFF
CDR3 DNA: TGTGCCAGCAGCCAATTTGACGGGACAACCAATAAATTCTTT
V gene: TRBV3-1
clone size: many
J gene: TRBJ1-1
D gene: .

CDR3 protein: CASRVARTDTQYF
CDR3 DNA: TGTGCCAGTAGGGTCGCTCGCACAGATACGCAGTATTTT
V gene: TRBV19
clone size: .
J gene: TRBJ2-3
D gene: .

CDR3 protein: CASSQTGYEQYF
CDR3 DNA: TGTGCCAGCAGCCAGACAGGCTACGAGCAGTACTTC
V gene: TRBV7-2
clone size: many
J gene: TRBJ2-7
D gene: .

CDR3 protein: CASRQTSGTALNYGYTF
CDR3 DNA: TGCGCCAGCAGACAGACCTCCGGGACAGCCCTTAACTATGGCTACACCTTC
V gene: TRBV5-1
clone size: many
J gene: TRBJ1-2
D gene: TRBD1

CDR3 protein: CASSPPSKTLEQYF
CDR3 DNA: TGTGCCAGCTCACCACCTTCAAAGACCTTAGAGCAGTACTTC
V gene: TRBV18
clone size: .
J gene: TRBJ2-7
D gene: .

CDR3 protein: CASSLALTSGSVTGELFF
CDR3 DNA: TGCGCCAGCAGCTTGGCCCTTACTAGCGGGAGTGTCACCGGGGAGCTGTTTTTT
V gene: TRBV5-1
clone size: many
J gene: TRBJ2-2
D gene: TRBD2

CDR3 protein: CASARTDPSFAKNIQYF
CDR3 DNA: TGTGCCAGCGCCCGGACAGACCCCTCTTTCGCCAAAAACATTCAGTACTTC
V gene: TRBV6-2/TRBV6-3
clone size: many
J gene: TRBJ2-4
D gene: .

CDR3 protein: CSARPDRFQPQHF
CDR3 DNA: TGCAGTGCTAGACCAGACAGGTTCCAGCCCCAGCATTTT
V gene: TRBV20-1
clone size: many
J gene: TRBJ1-5
D gene: .

CDR3 protein: CASSLGWGGAEDTQYF
CDR3 DNA: TGTGCCAGCAGCCTCGGATGGGGGGGCGCGGAGGATACGCAGTATTTT
V gene: TRBV7-2
clone size: many
J gene: TRBJ2-3
D gene: .

CDR3 protein: CASRPEWGANQPQHF
CDR3 DNA: TGCGCCAGCAGACCAGAATGGGGGGCTAATCAGCCCCAGCATTTT
V gene: TRBV5-1
clone size: many
J gene: TRBJ1-5
D gene: .

CDR3 protein: CASSLRDSGTANYGYTF
CDR3 DNA: TGTGCCAGCAGCTTGCGCGACTCGGGGACAGCTAACTATGGCTACACCTTC
V gene: TRBV7-8
clone size: .
J gene: TRBJ1-2
D gene: TRBD1

CDR3 protein: CASMGDRNSYEQYF
CDR3 DNA: TGTGCCAGTATGGGGGACAGGAATTCCTACGAGCAGTACTTC
V gene: TRBV19
clone size: few
J gene: TRBJ2-7
D gene: TRBD1

CDR3 protein: CASSSGLAKNIQYF
CDR3 DNA: TGTGCCAGCAGCTCCGGACTAGCCAAAAACATTCAGTACTTC
V gene: TRBV7-2
clone size: many
J gene: TRBJ2-4
D gene: .

CDR3 protein: CASSPGPHGPQHF
CDR3 DNA: TGTGCCAGCAGCCCAGGCCCTCACGGGCCCCAGCATTTT
V gene: TRBV5-5
clone size: many
J gene: TRBJ1-5
D gene: .

CDR3 protein: CASSLGWQDAEAFF
CDR3 DNA: TGTGCCAGCAGCTTAGGTTGGCAGGATGCTGAAGCTTTCTTT
V gene: TRBV7-9
clone size: many
J gene: TRBJ1-1
D gene: .

CDR3 protein: CASSQPGEVPYGYTF
CDR3 DNA: TGTGCCAGCAGCCAACCAGGGGAGGTTCCCTATGGCTACACCTTC
V gene: TRBV3-1
clone size: .
J gene: TRBJ1-2
D gene: .

CDR3 protein: CASSFRRGRGETQYF
CDR3 DNA: TGTGCCAGCAGTTTTCGTAGAGGGAGGGGAGAGACCCAGTACTTC
V gene: TRBV27
clone size: many
J gene: TRBJ2-5
D gene: TRBD2

CDR3 protein: CASSPRQMNTEAFF
CDR3 DNA: TGTGCCAGCTCACCCCGGCAGATGAACACTGAAGCTTTCTTT
V gene: TRBV18
clone size: few
J gene: TRBJ1-1
D gene: .